The sample holds a few counts of the clone carrying this TCR beta chain. Its antigen is currently unknown. This specimen comes from a study of naive and memory T cell subsets. Both TRBC1 and TRBC2 were covered by a beta constant-region primer of two equimolar oligonucleotides. TCRdb re-analysed the UMI-ligation and nested PCR reads in MiXCR, keeping a single row per CDR3 protein. The sample holds 150,000 or so distinct CDR3 sequences; 17% are singletons and the top ten take roughly 0.13%. Per the germline V gene, CDR1 is SGHTA and CDR2 is FQGNSA. This CDR3 has 13 amino acids. The V and J ends lost 5 bases and 2 bases, in that order; junction bases with no gene match: 3. Notes on the study in general: Gini index rose across naive, CM, EM and EMRA in CD4 and CD8.

Sequenced sample: naive CD4+ T cells from blood. This sequence was found in a human donor in good health. The chain combines TRBV7-2 with TRBJ2-7; 7 bases match TRBD1. Here the CDR3 reads CASSRDRPYEQYF. The CDR3 DNA reads TGTGCCAGCAGCCGGGACAGACCCTACGAGCAGTACTTC.